Here is one TCR beta chain with its context. Its antigen is currently unknown. The PCR employed 60 Vbeta primers together with 13 Jbeta primers. The protocol was immunoSEQ multiplex PCR, while the TCRdb copy is restricted to in-frame clones and leaves out a portion. The sample totals approximately 180,000 clones; its top ten clones hold less than 6.5%. This entry comes from a study of cytomegalovirus exposure and HLA in healthy donors. Study-wide results and limits: CMV antigen specificity of a few CMV-associated chains was confirmed in vitro. The dataset shows that most TCR sequences were rare, while some public TCRs occurred in many donors. Most TCR beta V segments were productive about 87% or about 30% of the time in an earlier analysis. In a later analysis, CMV-associated beta chains were mostly HLA-associated, it appeared.

Germline V gene lookup returns CDR1 SEHNR and CDR2 FQNEAQ (reference sequence). This CDR3 has 15 residues. The V end was cut by 5 bases, the J end by 4 bases, with 14 bases between. The source material was PBMCs. V usage is TRBV7-9 and J usage is TRBJ1-4; D might be TRBD1 (6 bases). This clonotype was obtained from a man aged 25-40 years in good health and CMV-seronegative. The CDR3 region is CASSEVGAVNEKLFF. CDR3 DNA sequence: TGTGCCAGCAGCGAAGTGGGGGCGGTTAATGAAAAACTGTTTTTT.